The T cell receptor beta chain under discussion was sequenced for a study of prognosis after radiotherapy for stage I lung cancer. Turning to the study itself: Over twelve of the patients were found to have newly diagnosed primary stage I lung tumors, and roughly 5 were living with oligometastatic NSCLC after surgical resection of the primary tumor. While about 15 patients showed no significant progression after radiotherapy, a few developed distant metastases at a median of 7 months.

Germline values: CDR1 SEHNR, CDR2 FQNEAQ (reference sequence). The CDR3 loop spans 12 amino acids. Deletions cut 4 bases from V and 6 bases from J, with 10 bases between. This clonotype was seen ten or more times. Its antigen is currently unknown. Genomic DNA served as the source from which two-round multiplex PCR generated TCR beta CDR3 amplicons. Gene-specific TRBV and TRBJ primers were used in PCR round one. Universal primers primed the second round of PCR. TCRdb used MiXCR to reprocess the multiplex PCR reads, holding one entry per CDR3 protein. Among under 75,000 distinct CDR3 sequences listed, about a quarter were seen once. Study findings and constraints: The median unique TCR clone count dropped from roughly 9,900 to 7,200 after stereotactic body radiation therapy.

The chain recombines TRBV7-9 with TRBJ2-7, with D perhaps TRBD1 (5 bases). The sample here was PBMCs, taken before or after stereotactic body radiation therapy (not recorded which). This TCR was recovered from a donor aged 50 or older with non-small cell lung cancer. CDR3 amino acids: CASSSWTSEQYF. Written as DNA, the CDR3 is TGTGCCAGCAGCTCCTGGACAAGCGAGCAGTACTTC.